This entry is about one T cell receptor beta chain. Its cognate antigen is unknown. Trimming removed 0 bases from V and 8 bases from J, with 13 bases in between. CDR3 length: 15 residues. Germline values: CDR1 LGHNA, CDR2 YSLEER. This sample stems from a study of T cell repertoires in cytomegalovirus infection. TCRdb fed the reads into MiXCR, producing one record per CDR3 protein. The sample includes approximately 990,000 distinct CDR3 sequences, approximately 31% of them seen just once. The source of this sequence is a human donor in good health (CMV status not recorded). Some clones in this sample may be carry-over from other donors' samples. The chain combines TRBV4-3 with TRBJ1-4, with TRBD1 as a possible D gene (5 bases). Sequencing used cultured CD8+ T cells from PBMCs, obtained from culture after CMV antigen stimulation. CDR3 in DNA: TGCGCCAGCAGCCAAGATTGGGGCTTGAGGGAAAAACTGTTTTTT. This sequence encodes CASSQDWGLREKLFF.